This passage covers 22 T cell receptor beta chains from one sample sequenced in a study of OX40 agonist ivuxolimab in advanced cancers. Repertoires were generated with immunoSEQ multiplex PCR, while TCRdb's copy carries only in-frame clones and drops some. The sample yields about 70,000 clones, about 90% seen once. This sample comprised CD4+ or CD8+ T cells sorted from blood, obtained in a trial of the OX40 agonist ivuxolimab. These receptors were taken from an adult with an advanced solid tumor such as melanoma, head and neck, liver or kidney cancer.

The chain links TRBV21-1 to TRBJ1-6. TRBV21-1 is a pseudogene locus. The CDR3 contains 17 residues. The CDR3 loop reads CASSTLASLGENSPLHF. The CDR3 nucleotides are TGTGCCAGCAGCACCTTGGCCAGTCTTGGCGAAAATTCACCCCTCCACTTT.

CDR3 sequence: CASSLARRLQETQYF. Written as DNA, the CDR3 is TGTGCCAGCAGCTTAGCGCGGCGCCTCCAAGAGACCCAGTACTTC. The genes are TRBV7-9 and TRBJ2-5; the D is unclear. V lost 0 bases and J lost 1, with 9 bases in between. The CDR3 has 15 amino acids. The V gene's germline CDR1 is SEHNR and CDR2 FQNEAQ (reference sequence).

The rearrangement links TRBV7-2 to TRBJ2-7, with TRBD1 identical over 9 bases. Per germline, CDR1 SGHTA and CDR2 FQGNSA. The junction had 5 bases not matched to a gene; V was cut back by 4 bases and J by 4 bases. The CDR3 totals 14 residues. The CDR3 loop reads CASSSWTGEYEQYF. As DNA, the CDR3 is TGTGCCAGCAGCTCATGGACAGGGGAGTACGAGCAGTACTTC.

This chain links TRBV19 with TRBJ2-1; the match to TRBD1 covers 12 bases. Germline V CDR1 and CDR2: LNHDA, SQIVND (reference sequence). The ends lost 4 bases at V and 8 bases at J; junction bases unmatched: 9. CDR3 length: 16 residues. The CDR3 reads CASSTNRDRGRDEQFF. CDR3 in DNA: TGTGCCAGTAGTACGAACCGGGACAGGGGGCGCGATGAGCAGTTCTTC.

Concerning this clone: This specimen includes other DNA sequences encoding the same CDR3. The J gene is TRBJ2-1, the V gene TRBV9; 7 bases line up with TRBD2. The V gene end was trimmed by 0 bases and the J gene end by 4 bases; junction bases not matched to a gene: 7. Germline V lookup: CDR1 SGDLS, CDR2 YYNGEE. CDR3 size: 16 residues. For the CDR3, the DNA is TGTGCCAGCAGCGTAGGTGGCGGGGGTGCTTACAATGAGCAGTTCTTC. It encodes CASSVGGGGAYNEQFF.

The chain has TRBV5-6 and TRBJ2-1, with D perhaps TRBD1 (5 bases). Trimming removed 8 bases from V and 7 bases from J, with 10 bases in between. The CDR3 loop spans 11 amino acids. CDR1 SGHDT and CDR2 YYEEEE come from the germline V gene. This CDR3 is CASSQENEQFF. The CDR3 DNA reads TGTGCCAGTTCACAGGAAAATGAGCAGTTCTTC.

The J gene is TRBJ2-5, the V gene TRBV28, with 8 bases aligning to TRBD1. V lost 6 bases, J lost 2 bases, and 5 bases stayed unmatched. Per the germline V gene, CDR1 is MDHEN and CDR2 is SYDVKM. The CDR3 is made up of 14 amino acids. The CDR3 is CASSPGDRQETQYF. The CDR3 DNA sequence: TGTGCCAGCAGCCCCGGGGACAGGCAAGAGACCCAGTACTTC.

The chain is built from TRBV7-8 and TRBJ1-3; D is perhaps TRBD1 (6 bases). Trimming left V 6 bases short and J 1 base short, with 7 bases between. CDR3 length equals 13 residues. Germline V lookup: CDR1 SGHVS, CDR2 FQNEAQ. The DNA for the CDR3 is TGTGCCAGCAGGGGACATTCTGGAAACACCATATATTTT. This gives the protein CASRGHSGNTIYF.

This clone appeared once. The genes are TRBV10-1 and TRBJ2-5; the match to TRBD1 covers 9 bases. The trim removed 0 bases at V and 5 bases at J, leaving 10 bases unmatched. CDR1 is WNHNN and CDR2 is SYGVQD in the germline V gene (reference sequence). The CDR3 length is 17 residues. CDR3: CASSESTNRGPKETQYF. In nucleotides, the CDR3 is TGCGCCAGCAGTGAGTCAACGAACAGGGGGCCAAAGGAGACCCAGTACTTC.

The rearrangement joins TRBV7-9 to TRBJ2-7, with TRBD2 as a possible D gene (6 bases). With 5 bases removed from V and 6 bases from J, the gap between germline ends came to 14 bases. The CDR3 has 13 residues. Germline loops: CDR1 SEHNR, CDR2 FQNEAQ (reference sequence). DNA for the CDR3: TGTGCCAGCAGCCCGTGGCAGGGAGGCGAGCAGTACTTC. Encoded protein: CASSPWQGGEQYF.

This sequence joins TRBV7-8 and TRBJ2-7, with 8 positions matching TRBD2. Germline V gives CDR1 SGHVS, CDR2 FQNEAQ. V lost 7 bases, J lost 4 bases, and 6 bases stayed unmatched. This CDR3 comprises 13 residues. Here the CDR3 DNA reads TGTGCCAGCACCGCGAGCGGGAGTTACGAGCAGTACTTC. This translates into CASTASGSYEQYF.

CDR3 DNA: TGTGCCAGCTCACCGACTAGCGGACTCAATGAGCAGTTCTTC. It translates to CASSPTSGLNEQFF. The V gene is TRBV18, the J gene TRBJ2-1, with 9 bases aligning to TRBD2. CDR3 size: 14 residues. After removal of 3 bases from V and 6 bases from J, the junction contained 3 bases not matched to a gene. Germline lookup yields CDR1 KGHSH and CDR2 LQKENI.

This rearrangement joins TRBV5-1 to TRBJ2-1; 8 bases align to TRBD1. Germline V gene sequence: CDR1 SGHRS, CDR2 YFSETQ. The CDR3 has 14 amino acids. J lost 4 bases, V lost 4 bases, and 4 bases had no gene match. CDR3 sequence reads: CASSEGQAYNEQFF. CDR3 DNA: TGCGCCAGCAGCGAGGGACAGGCTTACAATGAGCAGTTCTTC.

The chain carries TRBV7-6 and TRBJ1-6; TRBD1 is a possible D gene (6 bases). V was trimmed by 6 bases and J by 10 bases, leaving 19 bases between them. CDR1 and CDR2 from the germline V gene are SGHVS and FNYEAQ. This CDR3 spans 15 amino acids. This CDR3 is CASSLGGQGSSPLHF. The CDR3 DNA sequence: TGTGCCAGCAGTCTAGGGGGGCAGGGTAGCTCACCCCTCCACTTT.

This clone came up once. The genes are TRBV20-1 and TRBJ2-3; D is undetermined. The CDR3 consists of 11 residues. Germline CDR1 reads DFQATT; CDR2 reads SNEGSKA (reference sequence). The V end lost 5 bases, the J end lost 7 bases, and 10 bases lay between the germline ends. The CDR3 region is CSADQEYTQYF. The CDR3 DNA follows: TGCAGTGCTGATCAGGAGTATACGCAGTATTTT.

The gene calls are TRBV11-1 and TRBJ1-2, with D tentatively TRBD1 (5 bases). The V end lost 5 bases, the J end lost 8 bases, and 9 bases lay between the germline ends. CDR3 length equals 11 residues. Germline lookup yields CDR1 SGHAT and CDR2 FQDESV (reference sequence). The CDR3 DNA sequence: TGTGCCAGCAGCCAAGGGGTCGGCTACACCTTC. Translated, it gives CASSQGVGYTF. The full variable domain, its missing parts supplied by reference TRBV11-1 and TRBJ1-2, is EAEVAQSPRYKITEKSQAVAFWCDPISGHATLYWYRQILGQGPELLVQFQDESVVDDSQLPKDRFSAERLKGVDSTLKIQPAELGDSAMYLCASSQGVGYTFGSGTRLTVV.

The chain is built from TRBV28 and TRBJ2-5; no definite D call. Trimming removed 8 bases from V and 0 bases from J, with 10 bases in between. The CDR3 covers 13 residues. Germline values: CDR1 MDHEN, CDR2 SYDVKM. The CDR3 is CASSVGNQETQYF. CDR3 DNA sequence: TGTGCCAGCTCGGTAGGGAACCAAGAGACCCAGTACTTC.

The CDR3 loop reads CASNSDGYEQYF. In DNA, the CDR3 is TGTGCCAGCAATTCAGACGGGTACGAGCAGTACTTC. The chain employs TRBV6-5 and TRBJ2-7; D remains ambiguous. This CDR3 comprises 12 residues. Germline V CDR1 and CDR2: MNHEY, SVGAGI. Trimming pared 7 bases from V and 4 bases from J, leaving 11 bases between.

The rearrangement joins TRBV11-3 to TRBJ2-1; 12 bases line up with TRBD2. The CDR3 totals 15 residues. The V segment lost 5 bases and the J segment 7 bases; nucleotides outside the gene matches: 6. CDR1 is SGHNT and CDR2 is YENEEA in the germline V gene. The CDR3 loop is CASSPRTSGNNEQFF. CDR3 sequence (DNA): TGTGCCAGCAGCCCAAGGACTAGCGGGAATAATGAGCAGTTCTTC.

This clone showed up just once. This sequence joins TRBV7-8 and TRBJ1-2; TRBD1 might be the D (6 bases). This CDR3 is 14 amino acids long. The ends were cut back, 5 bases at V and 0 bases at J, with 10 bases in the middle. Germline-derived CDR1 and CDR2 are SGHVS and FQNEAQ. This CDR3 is CASSLDSSNYGYTF. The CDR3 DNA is TGTGCCAGCAGCCTGGACAGCTCTAACTATGGCTACACCTTC.

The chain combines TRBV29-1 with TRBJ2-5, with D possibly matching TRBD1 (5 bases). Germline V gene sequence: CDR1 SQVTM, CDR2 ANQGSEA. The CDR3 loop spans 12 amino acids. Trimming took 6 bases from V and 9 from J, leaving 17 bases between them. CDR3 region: CSVSDPKGAQYF. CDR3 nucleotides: TGCAGCGTGTCCGATCCCAAAGGGGCCCAGTACTTC.

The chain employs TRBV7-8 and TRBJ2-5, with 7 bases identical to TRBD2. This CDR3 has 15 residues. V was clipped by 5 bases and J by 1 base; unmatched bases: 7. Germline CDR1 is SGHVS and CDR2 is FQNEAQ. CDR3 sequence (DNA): TGTGCCAGCAGCCAAAAGCGGGACCCCCAAGAGACCCAGTACTTC. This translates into CASSQKRDPQETQYF.